This T cell receptor (beta chain) was found in a study of blood T cell repertoires in COVID-19. This clone was seen only once. Clones were read by immunoSEQ multiplex PCR, and TCRdb kept only the in-frame ones, dropping some. The sample lists tens of thousands of clones, 65% to 90% occurring once. Per germline, CDR1 MNHEY and CDR2 SVGEGT. V was clipped by 5 bases and J by 4 bases, with 11 bases between them. The CDR3 has 13 residues. The TCR comes from an elderly man with acute or convalescent COVID-19. The rearrangement uses TRBV6-2 or TRBV6-3 and TRBJ1-2; D is ambiguous. Sequenced material: peripheral blood. CDR3 sequence: CASSGSEGYGYTF. CDR3 nucleotide sequence: TGTGCCAGCAGTGGGAGCGAGGGCTATGGCTACACCTTC.